A selection of T cell receptor beta chains follows, all from one sample in a study of T cells expressing NK-cell markers. TCRdb re-called the 5' RACE reads and gives one entry per CDR3 protein, without DNA. The repertoire table contains 300,000 to 450,000 distinct CDR3 sequences. The sample taken for sequencing was blood T cells: a sorted CD56 or NKG2C T cell subset, CD4+ or CD8+ T cells, or bulk PBMC T cells (not recorded which). The receptors stem from a man between 18 and 69 years old in good health. The CDR3 runs from the conserved cysteine through the conserved F or W.

v_call	j_call	cdr3_aa
TRBV20-1	TRBJ2-1	CSAPGRGGWNNEQFF
TRBV6-5	TRBJ2-1	CASKSSGGLYEQFF
TRBV14	TRBJ2-3	CASSQGRRYTDTQYF
TRBV12-3/TRBV12-4	TRBJ1-5	CASSFRTGSRNQPQHF
TRBV28	TRBJ2-3	CASSSPSSTDTQYF
TRBV5-1	TRBJ2-3	CASSLEGLVRKYF
TRBV5-6	TRBJ1-6	CASSARDRNSPLHF
TRBV10-2	TRBJ2-2	CASGKRGARTGELFF
TRBV7-2	TRBJ2-5	CASSLHLRTSAETQYF
TRBV6-4	TRBJ2-2	CASSMERNTGELFF
TRBV27	TRBJ1-2	CASSFDRLLGGYTF
TRBV4-1	TRBJ1-5	CASSQTELRGAGQPQHF